What follows is one TCR beta chain and its context. The antigen it binds to is not known. Nothing much larger sits one base from this clone, and base qualities are not available. This specimen's time point label, interpreted: baseline before first vaccination. Vaccinee samples were obtained from the UK trials COV001 and COV002, which included a single-blind randomized controlled phase 2/3 trial of AZD1222 (ChAdOx1 nCoV-19) in healthy adults. For TCRbeta chain sequencing, PBMC samples were collected from trial participants at day 0 and at day 28 after the second dose. This record belongs to a study of T cell responses to AZD1222 COVID-19 vaccine (dated by TCRdb to the early 2020s). Broadly, across the study: AZD1222 recipients with second doses at about 4 weeks or about 12 weeks were pooled, because spike-specific TCR depth and breadth did not differ between schedules. TCR sequencing was performed for 230 to 250 trial participants, of whom 207 were given two doses of AZD1222 and around 26 were given two doses of MenACWY control vaccine. Trial participants were enrolled by age into subgroups of 18-55, 56-69 and 70-plus years, and around 150, 28 and 57 TCR-sequenced participants, respectively, were included in these subgroups.

At the junction V is shortened by 1 base and J by 3 bases, with 12 bases in between. The germline V gene (reference sequence) gives CDR1 as SSHAT and CDR2 as FNYEAQ. From its cysteine to its phenylalanine, the CDR3 spans 15 amino acids. The retained sequence is limited to the CDR3, 45 bases, with the frame set at the first base. Beyond this particular receptor, the publication reports: Participants were mostly white British, with more females than males. The authors suggested clonal diversity may have been underestimated. Conclusions about previously exposed vaccinees are limited, since just 5 or 6 AZD1222 recipients were seropositive for SARS-CoV-2 at baseline. The vaccine-associated CD4 TCRs covered the entire spike protein, and the dominant responses fell in regions 160-218 and 743-854. Reportedly, almost half of the unique spike-specific TCRs recognized epitopes lying outside the regions that are mutated in the B.1.351 and B.1.1.7 variants. After two AZD1222 doses, both the breadth and the depth of spike-specific TCRs were significantly higher than at day 0 and than in MenACWY recipients. In the small 56-69-year group, the increase in depth fell short of significance, most likely because of low power. No day 14 peak-response samples were available, so repertoires were characterized only after the peak T cell response.

The CDR3 regions of human TCRbeta chains were analyzed by immunosequencing. Per the original workflow: Repertoire TCRs were matched against a reference library of SARS-CoV-2-specific TCRs generated with the MIRA antigen-specificity platform. Breadth was defined as the fraction of unique TCRs that were SARS-CoV-2-associated. Depth was defined as the fraction of total T cells that were SARS-CoV-2-associated. Each spike-specific TCR was assigned to its reactive spike region and to a CD4 or CD8 class using the MIRA data. Log10-transformed breadth and depth values were compared by one-way ANOVA with Sidak's multiple comparisons tests. Not all clones reach the TCRdb copy of this immuneACCESS table, which keeps in-frame sequences only. Checked studies attribute under half of the gap to unresolved V genes and leave the rest unexplained. V and J calls and clone size come straight from that table; D and trimming were deduced from the DNA. Present in this sample are 110,000 to 150,000 clones, 92% of which were seen just once. The ten largest clonotypes hold about 3.5% of the sample.

This receptor was obtained from an adult in good health. Sequencing used peripheral blood, obtained on day 0 of AZD1222 vaccination. This sequence uses TRBV7-7 and TRBJ1-2; TRBD1 might be the D gene, on 5 matching bases. CDR3 reads: CASSLGPGPDYGYTF. The nucleotide sequence is given as TGTGCCAGCAGCTTAGGCCCGGGGCCGGACTATGGCTACACCTTC.